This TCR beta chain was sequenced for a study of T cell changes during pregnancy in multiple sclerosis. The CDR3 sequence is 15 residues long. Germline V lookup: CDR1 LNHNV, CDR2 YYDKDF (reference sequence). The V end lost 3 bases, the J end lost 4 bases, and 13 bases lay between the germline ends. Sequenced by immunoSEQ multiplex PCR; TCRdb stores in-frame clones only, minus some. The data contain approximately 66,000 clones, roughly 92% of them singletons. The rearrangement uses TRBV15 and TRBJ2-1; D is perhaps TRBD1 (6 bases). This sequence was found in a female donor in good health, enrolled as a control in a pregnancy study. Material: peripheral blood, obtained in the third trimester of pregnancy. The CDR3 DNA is TGTGCCACCAGCAGGCCCCCCGACAGGTACAATGAGCAGTTCTTC. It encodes CATSRPPDRYNEQFF.